What follows are 16 T cell receptor beta chains derived from one specimen sequenced in a study of shared clonotypes between healthy human individuals. Clones were sequenced by immunoSEQ multiplex PCR, and TCRdb holds only the in-frame ones, with some missing. Of 2.5 million or so clones in the sample, approximately 90% are singletons; the top ten hold 0.13% to 0.15%. Input material: naive CD4+ T cells sorted from blood. Stated subset: CD45RA+ positively selected. All receptors come from a man between 18 and 29 years old in good health.

The genes are TRBV5-1 and TRBJ2-7; D may be TRBD1 or TRBD2 (5 bases each). The CDR3 has 14 residues. The V end lost 2 bases, the J end lost 2 bases, and 11 bases lay between the germline ends. Germline CDR1 is SGHRS and CDR2 is YFSETQ. Written as DNA, the CDR3 is TGCGCCAGCAGCTTAGTGAAGGGACCCTACGAGCAGTACTTC. This codes for CASSLVKGPYEQYF. Full variable domain (rest looked up from reference TRBV5-1 and TRBJ2-7): KAGVTQTPRYLIKTRGQQVTLSCSPISGHRSVSWYQQTPGQGLQFLFEYFSETQRNKGNFPGRFSGRQFSNSRSEMNVSTLELGDSALYLCASSLVKGPYEQYFGPGTRLTVT.

V is TRBV19 and J is TRBJ1-1; 9 bases align to TRBD1. The CDR3 loop spans 15 amino acids. In germline, CDR1 is LNHDA, CDR2 SQIVND (reference sequence). V lost 5 bases and J lost 3; bases outside the gene matches: 7. The chain's CDR3 is CASSDPDRGYTEAFF. In nucleotides, the CDR3 is TGTGCCAGTAGTGACCCGGACAGGGGCTACACTGAAGCTTTCTTT.

The chain couples TRBV6-1 to TRBJ1-6; tentative D call: TRBD1 (5 bases). Trimming removed 3 bases from V and 2 bases from J, with 11 bases in between. The CDR3 has 16 amino acids. Per germline, CDR1 MNHNS and CDR2 SASEGT. The CDR3, as DNA: TGTGCCAGCAGTGACCCCCTGACAGCCTATAATTCACCCCTCCACTTT. Translation gives CASSDPLTAYNSPLHF.

A note on this clone: The same CDR3 can be traced to other DNA sequences in this sample. V gene TRBV5-6 combines with J gene TRBJ1-6; D is undetermined. The CDR3 covers 12 residues. Trimming stripped 3 bases from V and 4 bases from J, with 2 bases between. Germline V lookup: CDR1 SGHDT, CDR2 YYEEEE. The CDR3 protein is CASSSYNSPLHF. The CDR3 coding sequence is TGTGCCAGCAGCTCTTATAATTCACCCCTCCACTTT. Using reference TRBV5-6 and TRBJ1-6 for the parts outside the CDR3, the full variable domain is DAGVTQSPTHLIKTRGQQVTLRCSPKSGHDTVSWYQQALGQGPQFIFQYYEEEERQRGNFPDRFSGHQFPNYSSELNVNALLLGDSALYLCASSSYNSPLHFGNGTRLTVT.

CDR3 bases: TGTGCCAGCACGGTAGGAAGGGGCAATCAGCCCCAGCATTTT. Its protein is CASTVGRGNQPQHF. The rearrangement uses TRBV28 and TRBJ1-5; D not certain. The CDR3 covers 14 residues. The V and J ends lost 7 bases and 2 bases respectively, with 12 bases between them. In germline, CDR1 is MDHEN, CDR2 SYDVKM.

Regarding this clone: The sample holds other DNA sequences that translate to the same CDR3. This rearrangement joins TRBV19 to TRBJ1-4; D gene ambiguous. This CDR3 is 15 amino acids long. Germline V lookup: CDR1 LNHDA, CDR2 SQIVND (reference sequence). Between the trimmed V and J ends, which lost 5 bases and 0 bases, there was a span of 10 bases. CDR3 nucleotides: TGTGCCAGTAGTTCTGGGGATGCAACTAATGAAAAACTGTTTTTT. Translation gives CASSSGDATNEKLFF.

Note on this clone: The sample contains more than one DNA sequence encoding this CDR3. V gene TRBV6-5 combines with J gene TRBJ2-3; D may correspond to TRBD1 or TRBD2 (6 bases each). The length of the CDR3 is 15 residues. V gave up 2 bases and J gave up 0 bases, with 9 bases separating them. The V gene's germline CDR1 is MNHEY and CDR2 SVGAGI. In nucleotides, the CDR3 is TGTGCCAGCAGTTACGGGGGGCTGAGCACAGATACGCAGTATTTT. Its protein is CASSYGGLSTDTQYF.

The V gene is TRBV11-2, the J gene TRBJ2-3; TRBD2 matches at 15 bases. J gave up 3 bases and V 5 bases, and 6 bases lay outside the gene matches. Germline values: CDR1 SGHAT, CDR2 FQNNGV. This CDR3 has 17 residues. DNA of the CDR3: TGTGCCAGCAGCGGAGGACTAGCGGGAGGGTGGACAGATACGCAGTATTTT. Its translation: CASSGGLAGGWTDTQYF.

This clone has only one observation. J is TRBJ2-3 and V is TRBV5-4; possibly TRBD1 for D (6 bases). Germline-derived CDR1 and CDR2 are SGHNT and YYREEE (reference sequence). CDR3 size: 14 residues. Trimming took off 2 bases at V and 6 bases at J, with 13 bases between the two ends. The CDR3 reads CASSFEGGSDTQYF. The CDR3 bases are TGTGCCAGCAGCTTTGAAGGGGGTTCCGATACGCAGTATTTT. Full variable domain (outside the CDR3, taken from reference TRBV5-4 and TRBJ2-3): ETGVTQSPTHLIKTRGQQVTLRCSSQSGHNTVSWYQQALGQGPQFIFQYYREEENGRGNFPPRFSGLQFPNYSSELNVNALELDDSALYLCASSFEGGSDTQYFGPGTRLTVL.

The chain couples TRBV20-1 to TRBJ1-1; D gene unclear. Germline assignment: CDR1 DFQATT and CDR2 SNEGSKA (reference sequence). The CDR3 is 11 amino acids. Trimming stripped 5 bases from V and 3 bases from J, with 7 bases between. For the CDR3, the DNA is TGCAGTGCTTTTTTACACACTGAAGCTTTCTTT. This translates into CSAFLHTEAFF.

This rearrangement joins TRBV9 to TRBJ2-7; perhaps D is TRBD1 or TRBD2 (5 bases each). The CDR3 totals 17 residues. The germline V gene has CDR1 SGDLS and CDR2 YYNGEE. Deletions cut 3 bases from V and 0 bases from J, with 19 bases between. CDR3 coding DNA: TGTGCCAGCAGCGCCCACTCCGGGACGCTAAGCTCCTACGAGCAGTACTTC. Protein product: CASSAHSGTLSSYEQYF.

The chain joins TRBV4-3 to TRBJ2-2; D is unresolved. This CDR3 comprises 17 residues. Germline values: CDR1 LGHNA, CDR2 YSLEER. The V end was cut by 4 bases, the J end by 1 base, with 16 bases between. As DNA, the CDR3 is TGCGCCAGCAGCCGCGAATGGCTCGGCCTGAACACCGGGGAGCTGTTTTTT. Its translation: CASSREWLGLNTGELFF.

The V and J genes are TRBV14 and TRBJ2-4; D gene ambiguous. The CDR3 runs to 16 residues. Trimming stripped 0 bases from V and 0 bases from J, with 9 bases between. CDR1 SGHDN and CDR2 FVKESK come from the germline V gene. The CDR3 is CASSQDTELAKNIQYF. The CDR3 DNA is TGTGCCAGCAGCCAAGACACAGAACTAGCCAAAAACATTCAGTACTTC.

The gene calls are TRBV7-9 and TRBJ2-2, with D perhaps matching TRBD2 (6 bases). The CDR3 consists of 15 residues. V was pared by 8 bases and J by 4 bases, with 17 bases between. Germline CDR1 reads SEHNR; CDR2 reads FQNEAQ (reference sequence). Here the CDR3 reads CASGGAGGSTGELFF. CDR3 bases: TGTGCCAGCGGTGGAGCAGGAGGGAGCACCGGGGAGCTGTTTTTT.

The gene calls are TRBV5-8 and TRBJ2-5; D is possibly TRBD2 (6 bases). The V gene's germline CDR1 is SGHTS and CDR2 YDEGEE. CDR3 length: 15 residues. Trimming cost V 4 bases and J 0 bases, with 13 bases left between them. In DNA form, the CDR3 reads TGTGCCAGCAGCCCACAAGGAGGGTACCAAGAGACCCAGTACTTC. It translates to CASSPQGGYQETQYF.

This chain's CDR3 is CASSTEGVSYEQYF. The CDR3 bases are TGTGCCAGCTCAACCGAGGGGGTATCCTACGAGCAGTACTTC. This chain joins TRBV18 and TRBJ2-7, with a weak D call TRBD1 (6 bases). This CDR3 region has 14 residues. CDR1 KGHSH and CDR2 LQKENI come from the germline V gene. The V end lost 5 bases, the J end lost 1 base, and 12 bases lay between the germline ends. Full variable domain (missing parts from reference TRBV18 and TRBJ2-7): NAGVMQNPRHLVRRRGQEARLRCSPMKGHSHVYWYRQLPEEGLKFMVYLQKENIIDESGMPKERFSAEFPKEGPSILRIQQVVRGDSAAYFCASSTEGVSYEQYFGPGTRLTVT.